These 29 T cell receptor beta chains were all obtained from the same sample, sequenced in a study of blood T cell repertoires in COVID-19. Sequencing was performed with immunoSEQ multiplex PCR; in TCRdb, only in-frame clones are kept and a portion is missing. The data contain some 180,000 clones, roughly 86% of them singletons. Sequences were obtained from PBMCs or T cells enriched from blood (not recorded which). These receptors were taken from a woman aged 40-49 years in a cohort exposed to, infected with or recovered from COVID-19 (not recorded which).

The V call is TRBV19, the J call TRBJ1-1, with 10 bases identical to TRBD1. V lost 6 bases and J lost 0; bases outside the gene matches: 16. There are 19 residues in the CDR3. Germline V gives CDR1 LNHDA, CDR2 SQIVND (reference sequence). The CDR3 region is CASSVNFPGQGYMNTEAFF. The CDR3 nucleotides are TGTGCCAGTAGCGTCAATTTTCCGGGACAGGGGTATATGAACACTGAAGCTTTCTTT.

The chain employs TRBV4-2 and TRBJ1-3, with a tentative D call TRBD1 (6 bases). Trimming took 5 bases from V and 8 from J, leaving 19 bases between them. The germline V gene has CDR1 LGHNA and CDR2 YNFKEQ. This CDR3 is 15 amino acids long. CDR3 loop: CASSDDTGSRDTIYF. Written as DNA, the CDR3 is TGTGCCAGCAGCGACGACACAGGGAGTCGGGACACCATATATTTT.

The rearrangement uses TRBV3-1 (or the pseudogene TRBV3-2) and TRBJ1-1; D is possibly TRBD1 (5 bases). Germline values: CDR1 LGHDT, CDR2 YNNKEL (reference sequence). The CDR3 extends over 14 amino acids. V gave up 3 bases and J gave up 0 bases, with 8 bases separating them. The chain's CDR3 is CASSQTVLNTEAFF. DNA of the CDR3: TGTGCCAGCAGCCAGACAGTCCTGAACACTGAAGCTTTCTTT.

Only one count was recorded for this clone. The rearrangement links TRBV6-5 to TRBJ2-7, with TRBD1 identical over 9 bases. In germline, CDR1 is MNHEY, CDR2 SVGAGI. V lost 8 bases and J lost 3; bases outside the gene matches: 8. This CDR3 has 14 amino acids. CDR3 sequence: CASVTGQGNYEQYF. The CDR3 DNA reads TGTGCCAGCGTAACGGGACAGGGAAACTACGAGCAGTACTTC.

V is TRBV4-1 and J is TRBJ2-3; no reliable D call. This CDR3 is 18 amino acids long. Trimming took 1 base from V and 2 from J, leaving 19 bases between them. Germline V gives CDR1 MGHRA, CDR2 YSYEKL. This CDR3 is CASSQGFLVDALTDTQYF. The CDR3 DNA reads TGCGCCAGCAGCCAAGGGTTCTTAGTAGATGCCCTCACAGATACGCAGTATTTT.

V usage is TRBV7-9 and J usage is TRBJ1-1; 9 bases map to TRBD1. The CDR3 runs 15 residues. With 1 base clipped from V and 10 bases from J, the junction kept 10 bases outside the gene matches. The V gene's germline CDR1 is SEHNR and CDR2 FQNEAQ (reference sequence). This CDR3 is CASSLGIQGAQGAFF. CDR3 coding DNA: TGTGCCAGCAGCTTAGGGATACAGGGGGCGCAAGGAGCTTTCTTT.

This clone was recorded only once. V usage is TRBV11-3 and J usage is TRBJ2-6; 10 bases line up with TRBD1. This CDR3 has 17 residues. Germline V gene data show CDR1 as SGHNT and CDR2 as YENEEA. V lost 5 bases to trimming and J lost 4 bases; unmatched junction nucleotides: 8. CDR3 residues: CASSAGQGVPGANVLTF. The CDR3 bases are TGTGCCAGCAGCGCAGGACAGGGGGTACCGGGGGCCAACGTCCTGACTTTC.

This clone was seen more than once but under ten times. CDR3 bases: TGTGCCAGCAGTTTTGCCGCTAGCGGGGGGTACGAGCAGTACTTC. It specifies CASSFAASGGYEQYF. The rearrangement links TRBV6-5 to TRBJ2-7, with 11 bases aligning to TRBD2. Germline V CDR1 and CDR2: MNHEY, SVGAGI. CDR3 length: 15 amino acids. The V and J ends lost 4 bases and 4 bases, in that order; junction bases with no gene match: 6.

This clone was detected a few times. The V gene is TRBV11-2, the J gene TRBJ2-7; D is uncertain. V was cut by 2 bases and J by 5 bases, with 7 bases left in between. This CDR3 is 12 amino acids long. CDR1 is SGHAT, CDR2 FQNNGV, per germline. CDR3 residues: CASSLRSHEQYF. CDR3 DNA sequence: TGTGCCAGCAGCTTACGGTCGCACGAGCAGTACTTC.

The chain's CDR3 is CASTMGRSTSPLHF. The CDR3 nucleotides read TGTGCCAGCACTATGGGGAGGTCGACTTCACCCCTCCACTTT. The chain combines TRBV28 with TRBJ1-6; D remains unclear. Per the germline V gene, CDR1 is MDHEN and CDR2 is SYDVKM. The CDR3 runs 14 residues. The V gene lost 7 bases and the J gene lost 9 bases, with 16 bases spanning the gap.

This CDR3 is CASSLVPGDNTEAFF. The CDR3 coding sequence is TGCGCCAGCAGCTTGGTTCCAGGCGACAACACTGAAGCTTTCTTT. The chain has TRBV5-1 and TRBJ1-1; D unclear. There are 15 residues in the CDR3. Germline CDR1 is SGHRS and CDR2 is YFSETQ. The V gene lost 0 bases and the J gene lost 2 bases, with 11 bases spanning the gap.

This sequence joins TRBV5-6 and TRBJ1-2, with a weak D call TRBD1 (6 bases). The CDR3 has 14 residues. CDR1 is SGHDT and CDR2 is YYEEEE in the germline V gene. The V gene lost 0 bases and the J gene lost 5 bases, with 11 bases spanning the gap. The CDR3 here is CASSLATGRYGYTF. The CDR3 DNA follows: TGTGCCAGCAGCTTGGCCACAGGGCGGTATGGCTACACCTTC.

The J gene is TRBJ2-1, the V gene TRBV10-2; D call uncertain. Per the germline V gene, CDR1 is WSHSY and CDR2 is SAAADI. This CDR3 is built from 12 residues. V lost 5 bases and J 7 bases, leaving 9 bases between the germline ends. The CDR3 DNA reads TGCGCCAGCAGTTTTATAGTAAATGAGCAGTTCTTC. Protein product: CASSFIVNEQFF.

This clone was detected a few times. This chain links TRBV28 with TRBJ2-7; D is uncertain. V was shortened by 3 bases and J by 1 base, with 4 bases between the two germline ends. CDR1 is MDHEN, CDR2 SYDVKM, per germline. The CDR3 loop spans 12 amino acids. The CDR3: CASSLRSYEQYF. The CDR3 bases are TGTGCCAGCAGTTTGCGTTCCTACGAGCAGTACTTC. The full variable domain, rest sourced from reference TRBV28 and TRBJ2-7, is DVKVTQSSRYLVKRTGEKVFLECVQDMDHENMFWYRQDPGLGLRLIYFSYDVKMKEKGDIPEGYSVSREKKERFSLILESASTNQTSMYLCASSLRSYEQYFGPGTRLTVT.

This clone was counted between two and nine times. V and J are TRBV18 and TRBJ1-5; possible D gene TRBD1, 5 bases. CDR1 is KGHSH and CDR2 is LQKENI in the germline V gene. The ends were cut back, 3 bases at V and 0 bases at J, with 18 bases in the middle. The CDR3 runs 18 residues. In DNA form, the CDR3 reads TGTGCCAGCTCACCGGAGACCGACAGCAGCTATAGCAATCAGCCCCAGCATTTT. Translated, it gives CASSPETDSSYSNQPQHF.

The rearrangement uses TRBV6-5 and TRBJ2-3, with TRBD2 identical over 8 bases. This CDR3 is 15 amino acids long. V shed 2 bases, J shed 2 bases, and the junction held 3 bases outside the gene matches. Germline loops: CDR1 MNHEY, CDR2 SVGAGI. The CDR3 nucleotides are TGTGCCAGCAGTTACCAGCGGGGGAACACAGATACGCAGTATTTT. It specifies CASSYQRGNTDTQYF.

V and J are TRBV7-2 and TRBJ1-2; 7 bases agree with TRBD1. V trimming: 1 base; J trimming: 8 bases; junction bases outside the gene matches: 10. This CDR3 region has 15 residues. Germline V gene sequence: CDR1 SGHTA, CDR2 FQGNSA. As DNA, the CDR3 is TGTGCCAGCAGCTTAGGGGGACAGTCCGGCGAGGGCTACACCTTC. Translation gives CASSLGGQSGEGYTF.

In this sample, this clone turned up once. CDR3 in amino acids: CAISESYGSSYEQYF. CDR3 DNA sequence: TGTGCCATCAGTGAGTCTTACGGGAGCTCCTACGAGCAGTACTTC. The chain links TRBV10-3 to TRBJ2-7; TRBD2 is a possible D gene (6 bases). CDR3 length equals 15 residues. Trimming shortened V by 0 bases and J by 0 bases, and 9 bases separated the two germline ends. Germline V gene lookup returns CDR1 ENHRY and CDR2 SYGVKD.

This clone was seen once. The chain recombines TRBV4-3 with TRBJ1-5; possibly TRBD1 for D (6 bases). V was cut by 4 bases and J by 2 bases, with 9 bases left in between. The germline V gene has CDR1 LGHNA and CDR2 YSLEER. The length of the CDR3 is 14 residues. CDR3 sequence: CASSLWTGNQPQHF. The CDR3, as DNA: TGCGCCAGCAGCCTCTGGACAGGCAATCAGCCCCAGCATTTT.

The chain carries TRBV2 and TRBJ2-3; 8 bases are a match to TRBD2. This CDR3 has 15 amino acids. Germline V lookup: CDR1 SNHLY, CDR2 FYNNEI. Trimming removed 7 bases from V and 0 bases from J; junction bases left unmatched: 6. CDR3 sequence: CASTTSGYSTDTQYF. The CDR3, as DNA: TGTGCCAGCACCACTAGCGGATATAGCACAGATACGCAGTATTTT.

This clone appeared once. The CDR3 sequence: CASSSSSGHTDTQYF. Written as DNA, the CDR3 is TGTGCCAGCAGCTCCTCTAGCGGCCACACAGATACGCAGTATTTT. The rearrangement links TRBV7-6 to TRBJ2-3; 7 bases fit TRBD2. Unmatched junction bases numbered 6, after V lost 4 bases and J lost 2 bases. CDR1 and CDR2 (germline): SGHVS, FNYEAQ. There are 15 residues in the CDR3.

The rearrangement uses TRBV6-1 and TRBJ1-5; D call uncertain. This CDR3 is built from 16 residues. Trimming pared 4 bases from V and 7 bases from J, leaving 20 bases between. CDR1 is MNHNS and CDR2 is SASEGT in the germline V gene. CDR3 sequence (DNA): TGTGCCAGCAGTGTACCGCGGTATTTAGTCGAGCAGCCCCAGCATTTT. Its translation: CASSVPRYLVEQPQHF.

The J gene is TRBJ2-5, the V gene TRBV12-3 or TRBV12-4; perhaps TRBD2 as D (5 bases). CDR3 size: 11 residues. The CDR3 DNA reads as TGTGCTGTAGCGCGGGCGGAGACCCAGTACTTC. This translates into CAVARAETQYF.

V and J are TRBV25-1 and TRBJ1-1, with TRBD1 matching over 7 bases. J lost 9 bases, V lost 2 bases, and 6 bases had no gene match. In germline, CDR1 is MGHDK, CDR2 SYGVNS. The CDR3 extends over 13 amino acids. The CDR3 sequence is CASSEGRRGQAFF. In nucleotides, the CDR3 is TGTGCCAGCAGTGAAGGTAGAAGGGGGCAAGCTTTCTTT.

This clone was found a few times. V and J are TRBV4-1 and TRBJ1-1, with D possibly matching TRBD1 (6 bases). The CDR3 loop spans 16 amino acids. Germline V lookup: CDR1 MGHRA, CDR2 YSYEKL. With 2 bases removed from V and 2 bases from J, the gap between germline ends came to 15 bases. The DNA of the CDR3 is TGCGCCAGCAGCCAACACCCCGGGACACAAAACACTGAAGCTTTCTTT. Translation: CASSQHPGTQNTEAFF.

The chain links TRBV9 to TRBJ2-5; 10 nucleotides agree with TRBD2. The germline V gene encodes CDR1 SGDLS and CDR2 YYNGEE. This CDR3 has 16 amino acids. The V and J ends lost 4 bases and 0 bases, in that order; junction bases with no gene match: 6. CDR3 residues: CASSPGLADDQETQYF. The CDR3 bases are TGTGCCAGCAGCCCAGGACTAGCGGATGACCAAGAGACCCAGTACTTC.

This chain uses TRBV27 with TRBJ1-2; D possibly corresponds to TRBD1 (6 bases). V lost 3 bases and J lost 8, with 16 bases in between. Germline values: CDR1 MNHEY, CDR2 SMNVEV (reference sequence). This CDR3 region has 14 residues. In nucleotides, the CDR3 is TGTGCCAGCAGTTTTGGCAGGGGTAGATACGGCTACACCTTC. Amino acids: CASSFGRGRYGYTF.

V gene TRBV13 combines with J gene TRBJ1-6; D perhaps matches TRBD1 (6 bases). Germline V gives CDR1 PRHDT, CDR2 FYEKMQ (reference sequence). Trimming stripped 5 bases from V and 7 bases from J, with 12 bases between. This CDR3 is built from 14 residues. The CDR3 DNA follows: TGTGCCAGCAGCGAAGACAGGTGGAATTCACCCCTCCACTTT. This codes for CASSEDRWNSPLHF.

V gene TRBV19 combines with J gene TRBJ1-2; 9 bases fit TRBD1. V gave up 2 bases and J gave up 5 bases; unmatched junction bases: 15. This CDR3 comprises 18 residues. Germline V gives CDR1 LNHDA, CDR2 SQIVND (reference sequence). The CDR3 bases are TGTGCCAGTAGTATATCCTCAATTACAACAGGGGGCGCATATGGCTACACCTTC. Residues: CASSISSITTGGAYGYTF.